A single count supports the clone carrying this T cell receptor beta chain. The CDR3 totals 16 residues. Looked up from germline, CDR1 is SGDLS and CDR2 is YYNGEE. Trimming took 3 bases from V and 1 from J; bases not matched to a gene: 9. Recruits, aged roughly 18 to 95 years, lived in around 24 US areas. Each recovered donor of Cohort 3 presented with two negative PCRs, clearance, or symptom resolution. This record belongs to a study of blood T cell repertoires in COVID-19. Whole-study context: Samples taken during acute and convalescent COVID-19 were collected in the United States, Italy and Spain.

In the original analysis: Estimates of nucleated cell counts were drawn from the amplification of reference gene primers. TCRdb keeps only in-frame clones here, not all; method: immunoSEQ multiplex PCR. V and J calls and clone size come straight from that table; D and trimming were deduced from the DNA. Among approximately 170,000 clones listed, approximately 80% were seen once. What was sequenced was PBMCs or T cells enriched from blood (not recorded which). The clonotype was recovered from a man aged 40-55 years who had recovered from COVID-19. The V and J genes are TRBV9 and TRBJ2-5; 7 bases are shared with TRBD1. CDR3 DNA: TGTGCCAGCAGCGCAGACAGGGAAATCCTCCAAGAGACCCAGTACTTC. Translation: CASSADREILQETQYF.